This TCR beta chain was captured in a study of blood T cell repertoires in COVID-19. The V and J ends lost 7 bases and 8 bases, in that order; junction bases with no gene match: 7. The CDR3 extends over 14 amino acids. Germline V CDR1 and CDR2: LNHDA, SQIVND (reference sequence). TCRdb's copy holds only in-frame clones and misses some; the assay was immunoSEQ multiplex PCR. The sample consists of roughly 330,000 clones, around 87% of them appearing once. Before being deemed recovered, Cohort 3 donors had two negative PCRs, clearance, or symptom resolution. This sequence joins TRBV19 and TRBJ2-1; 11 nucleotides line up with TRBD1. The origin of this receptor is a woman under 40 who had recovered from COVID-19. Sequencing was done on a sample of PBMCs or T cells enriched from blood (not recorded which). CDR3 DNA sequence: TGTGCCAGTAAGCGGACAGGGGGCTCGGATGAGCAGTTCTTC. It specifies CASKRTGGSDEQFF.